These T cell receptor beta chains were read from a single sample in a study of CD8 T cells in ankylosing spondylitis. Each CDR3 protein is one row after TCRdb ran MiXCR on the 5' RACE reads. The table records some 840,000 distinct CDR3 sequences, 10% to 15% of them present only once. What was sequenced was blood, either unsorted or a sorted T cell fraction (not recorded which). These receptors were taken from a male donor with ankylosing spondylitis. Each CDR3 is given with its conserved first and last residue. The D gene is left open where the match is weak. Rows give clone size only sometimes, using once, few, many, or a class for an expanded clone.

size | D | J | V | DNA | CDR3
- | TRBD1 | TRBJ1-1 | TRBV12-3/TRBV12-4 | TGTGCCAGCAGTTTAGCGCACAGGGGTTCGGACACTGAAGCTTTCTTT | CASSLAHRGSDTEAFF
- | - | TRBJ2-7 | TRBV7-2 | TGTGCCAGCAGCTTTCAAGAGAGCTCCTACGAGCAGTACTTC | CASSFQESSYEQYF
few | - | TRBJ1-2 | TRBV7-9 | TGTGCCAGCAGTTCCCGGGAGAAAAAGGGGGATGGCTACACCTTC | CASSSREKKGDGYTF
- | - | TRBJ2-7 | TRBV7-6 | TGTGCCAGCAGCTTAGGGGCCACAGTACTCTACGAGCAGTACTTC | CASSLGATVLYEQYF
few | - | TRBJ2-7 | TRBV6-1 | TGTGCCACAAGAGACGGATTCACCTACGAGCAGTACTTC | CATRDGFTYEQYF
- | - | TRBJ1-1 | TRBV27 | TGTGCCAGCAGTCTCCGGGGAGATCTCACTGAAGCTTTCTTT | CASSLRGDLTEAFF
- | - | TRBJ1-1 | TRBV7-3 | TGTGCCAGCAGCGCTCGGTCTGGAACTGAAGCTTTCTTT | CASSARSGTEAFF
- | - | TRBJ1-1 | TRBV29-1 | TGCAGCGCGAACGGACGGGCGGTCCGGAAAGCTTTCTTT | CSANGRAVRKAFF
many | - | TRBJ2-2 | TRBV29-1 | TGCAGCGTTGCGGCGACCAACACCGGGGAGCTGTTTTTT | CSVAATNTGELFF
few | - | TRBJ2-1 | TRBV5-1 | TGCGCCAGCAGCCCCGGGACGGCAGGAGGCTACAATGAGCAGTTCTTC | CASSPGTAGGYNEQFF
few | - | TRBJ1-5 | TRBV7-9 | TGTGCCAGCAGCTTAGGAGGACACTTTAGCAATCAGCCCCAGCATTTT | CASSLGGHFSNQPQHF